This T cell receptor (beta chain) is drawn from a study of blood T cell repertoires in COVID-19. Across the study: Acute and convalescent COVID-19 specimens originated in the United States, Italy and Spain.

The repertoire was sequenced with immunoSEQ multiplex PCR; TCRdb's copy has only in-frame clones and lacks some. The profile shows some 150,000 clones, more than 75% of them singletons. The length of the CDR3 is 16 residues. Unmatched junction bases numbered 9, after V lost 4 bases and J lost 1 base. Germline V gene sequence: CDR1 MDHEN, CDR2 SYDVKM. The gene calls are TRBV28 and TRBJ1-1, with 7 nucleotides matching TRBD1. Input material: peripheral blood. This receptor was taken from a man aged 18 to 30 with active or convalescent COVID-19. The CDR3 is CASSSRRTGTNTEAFF. The CDR3 nucleotides read TGTGCCAGCAGTTCCAGACGGACAGGTACGAACACTGAAGCTTTCTTT.